The 32 T cell receptor beta chains below come from one sample, sequenced in a study of beta chain features in type 1 diabetes. Study-wide results and caveats: Across all four CD4+ subsets, people with type 1 diabetes showed modestly shorter TCRB CDR3s.

The authors reverse transcribed all of the isolated RNA, so sequencing captured expressed TCRB transcripts. Method: immunoSEQ multiplex PCR; TCRdb's copy keeps in-frame clones and lacks some. This sample has 300,000 to 350,000 clones, with roughly 13% found just once. What these receptors recognize is not known. The sample consisted of naive CD4+ T cells from blood. All receptors come from a woman between 18 and 29 years old with type 1 diabetes.

This clone was observed a handful of times. The chain uses TRBV10-3 and TRBJ2-1; TRBD2 matches 14 bases. J was trimmed by 2 bases and V by 0 bases; bases with no gene match: 0. Germline values: CDR1 ENHRY, CDR2 SYGVKD. The CDR3 consists of 17 residues. The CDR3 DNA is TGTGCCATCAGTGAGTCGACTAGCGGGAGGGCCTACAATGAGCAGTTCTTC. This encodes CAISESTSGRAYNEQFF.

The table lists this clone with a few counts. The chain carries TRBV13 and TRBJ2-1; weak D call: TRBD1 (6 bases). V dropped 1 base and J dropped 0 bases, with 10 bases sitting between them. Germline CDR1 and CDR2: PRHDT and FYEKMQ (reference sequence). The CDR3 runs to 16 residues. CDR3 region: CASSLDRRGSYNEQFF. DNA for the CDR3: TGTGCCAGCAGCTTAGATCGCAGGGGCTCCTACAATGAGCAGTTCTTC.

The J gene is TRBJ2-1, the V gene TRBV4-1; 12 bases are shared with TRBD2. Per the germline V gene, CDR1 is MGHRA and CDR2 is YSYEKL. The CDR3 has 17 residues. V lost 0 bases to trimming and J lost 7 bases; unmatched junction nucleotides: 7. As DNA, the CDR3 is TGCGCCAGCAGCCAAGATCAGCTAGCGGGAGGGTGGAATGAGCAGTTCTTC. Translated, it gives CASSQDQLAGGWNEQFF.

This sequence joins TRBV5-1 and TRBJ2-1; 7 positions match TRBD2. With V trimmed by 3 bases and J by 5 bases, 5 bases remained unmatched. Germline V gene lookup returns CDR1 SGHRS and CDR2 YFSETQ. This CDR3 region has 14 residues. CDR3 protein: CASSWGGENNEQFF. The DNA for the CDR3 is TGCGCCAGCAGCTGGGGGGGGGAAAACAATGAGCAGTTCTTC.

The genes are TRBV6-5 and TRBJ2-1, with D maybe TRBD1 (5 bases). The V and J ends lost 0 bases and 5 bases respectively, with 8 bases between them. The CDR3 spans 14 residues. CDR1 MNHEY and CDR2 SVGAGI come from the germline V gene. The DNA of the CDR3 is TGTGCCAGCAGTTACTCCCTAGGGGACAATGAGCAGTTCTTC. Its protein product is CASSYSLGDNEQFF.

This chain connects TRBV6-6 to TRBJ2-2, with TRBD1 matching 7 bases. Trimming at V came to 2 bases and at J to 7 bases, leaving 1 base not matched to a gene. Germline CDR1 MNHNY, CDR2 SVGAGI (reference sequence). This CDR3 is built from 13 residues. CDR3 coding DNA: TGTGCCAGCAGTTACGGACAGGTCGGGGAGCTGTTTTTT. Translated: CASSYGQVGELFF.

This clone occurred a few times. This CDR3 reads CASSATSGYTF. CDR3 DNA sequence: TGTGCCAGCAGCGCGACATCAGGGTACACCTTC. The chain is built from TRBV7-9 and TRBJ1-2; maybe TRBD1 (5 bases). Per germline, CDR1 SEHNR and CDR2 FQNEAQ (reference sequence). V lost 5 bases and J lost 11, with 12 bases in between. The CDR3 has 11 residues.

The CDR3 DNA follows: TGTGCCAGCAGCCGCGGAGTCAGCGGCGGCTTCGAGCAGTACTTC. Its translation: CASSRGVSGGFEQYF. J is TRBJ2-7 and V is TRBV14; TRBD2 might be the D (5 bases). Trimming took off 4 bases at V and 6 bases at J, with 19 bases between the two ends. The germline V gene encodes CDR1 SGHDN and CDR2 FVKESK. The CDR3 is 15 amino acids.

This clone was recorded a few times. This chain links TRBV29-1 with TRBJ1-2; D is unresolved. Germline V gene lookup returns CDR1 SQVTM and CDR2 ANQGSEA. V dropped 5 bases and J dropped 6 bases, with 28 bases sitting between them. The CDR3 is 17 amino acids. CDR3 nucleotides: TGCAGCGTTCTACCCTCCTTGTGGAGGGATCTCCGAAATGGCTACACCTTC. This translates into CSVLPSLWRDLRNGYTF. Full variable domain (outside the CDR3, taken from reference TRBV29-1 and TRBJ1-2): SAVISQKPSRDICQRGTSLTIQCQVDSQVTMMFWYRQQPGQSLTLIATANQGSEATYESGFVIDKFPISRPNLTFSTLTVSNMSPEDSSIYLCSVLPSLWRDLRNGYTFGSGTRLTVV.

This clone was seen a handful of times. The V call is TRBV30, the J call TRBJ2-1, with a weak D call TRBD1 (6 bases). This CDR3 is built from 17 residues. V gave up 5 bases and J gave up 0 bases, with 20 bases separating them. CDR1 and CDR2 from the germline V gene are GTSNPN and SVGIG (reference sequence). CDR3 nucleotide sequence: TGTGCCTGGGGGGGCTATATCAACCCTGGCTCCTACAATGAGCAGTTCTTC. Amino acids: CAWGGYINPGSYNEQFF.

This clone was detected a few times. The J gene is TRBJ2-2, the V gene TRBV27, with D tentatively TRBD2 (5 bases). Germline V gene sequence: CDR1 MNHEY, CDR2 SMNVEV (reference sequence). The CDR3 spans 15 residues. Between the trimmed V and J ends, which lost 10 bases and 0 bases, there was a span of 15 bases. DNA of the CDR3: TGTGCCACGAGATGGGAGTATACGAACACCGGGGAGCTGTTTTTT. Its protein is CATRWEYTNTGELFF.

This clone was seen a few times. The rearrangement joins TRBV30 to TRBJ2-7, with 13 bases aligning to TRBD2. This CDR3 contains 17 residues. Losses at the gene ends were 0 bases for V and 9 bases for J; bases not matched to a gene: 14. Germline V gene data show CDR1 as GTSNPN and CDR2 as SVGIG (reference sequence). This chain's CDR3 is CAWSVERTSGSRSRQYF. The CDR3 bases are TGTGCCTGGAGTGTAGAGCGGACTAGCGGGAGCCGCAGTCGGCAGTACTTC.

This clone occurred a few times. The chain employs TRBV7-9 and TRBJ2-5, with D perhaps TRBD2 (7 bases). Germline loops: CDR1 SEHNR, CDR2 FQNEAQ (reference sequence). Deletions cut 5 bases from V and 1 base from J, with 20 bases between. This CDR3 comprises 17 residues. CDR3 bases: TGTGCCAGCAGCCTCGGGGGCGCGGGAGTCATCCAAGAGACCCAGTACTTC. Protein sequence: CASSLGGAGVIQETQYF.

The rearrangement links TRBV6-6 to TRBJ1-5; 7 bases are a match to TRBD1. This CDR3 region has 15 residues. Germline V lookup: CDR1 MNHNY, CDR2 SVGAGI (reference sequence). J gave up 3 bases and V 2 bases, and 4 bases lay outside the gene matches. This CDR3 reads CASSYPGGSNQPQHF. The CDR3 DNA follows: TGTGCCAGCAGTTACCCAGGGGGGTCCAATCAGCCCCAGCATTTT.

V is TRBV6-1 and J is TRBJ1-1; D not resolved. V dropped 11 bases and J dropped 0 bases, with 7 bases sitting between them. This CDR3 has 11 amino acids. The V gene's germline CDR1 is MNHNS and CDR2 SASEGT. CDR3 nucleotides: TGTGCCGTACAGATGAACACTGAAGCTTTCTTT. Translation: CAVQMNTEAFF.

The chain couples TRBV4-1 to TRBJ2-5, with 11 bases lining up with TRBD2. The CDR3 has 15 residues. Unmatched junction bases numbered 3, after V lost 4 bases and J lost 2 bases. CDR1 and CDR2 from the germline V gene are MGHRA and YSYEKL. The CDR3 region is CASSPGLAGQETQYF. The CDR3 DNA reads as TGCGCCAGCAGCCCCGGACTAGCGGGTCAAGAGACCCAGTACTTC.

The V gene is TRBV27, the J gene TRBJ1-5; D may be TRBD1 (6 bases). The CDR3 is 14 amino acids. Trimming removed 3 bases from V and 7 bases from J, with 13 bases in between. Germline values: CDR1 MNHEY, CDR2 SMNVEV (reference sequence). The CDR3 DNA reads as TGTGCCAGCAGTTTCCTACAGGGAGTCCAGCCCCAGCATTTT. Protein product: CASSFLQGVQPQHF.

This clone was seen more than once but under ten times. The J gene is TRBJ2-5, the V gene TRBV19, with D perhaps TRBD2 (5 bases). This CDR3 has 15 residues. Germline values: CDR1 LNHDA, CDR2 SQIVND (reference sequence). The V and J ends lost 5 bases and 5 bases respectively, with 18 bases between them. Here the CDR3 DNA reads TGTGCCAGTAGTCCCGAGGGTAAACGAAGGGAGACCCAGTACTTC. This codes for CASSPEGKRRETQYF.

This clone was seen a handful of times. This sequence joins TRBV16 and TRBJ1-2; D perhaps matches TRBD1 (5 bases). Trimming removed 2 bases at V and 5 bases at J, with 9 bases between. Germline V CDR1 and CDR2: KGHSY, FQNENV. The CDR3 loop spans 13 amino acids. CDR3: CASSQQGRYGYTF. DNA for the CDR3: TGTGCCAGCAGCCAACAGGGAAGGTATGGCTACACCTTC. Variable domain in full (rest from reference TRBV16 and TRBJ1-2): GEEVAQTPKHLVRGEGQKAKLYCAPIKGHSYVFWYQQVLKNEFKFLISFQNENVFDETGMPKERFSAKCLPNSPCSLEIQATKLEDSAVYFCASSQQGRYGYTFGSGTRLTVV.

This clone was seen a few times. The chain is built from TRBV7-9 and TRBJ1-2; 9 bases match TRBD1. The CDR3 has 15 residues. The germline CDR1 and CDR2 sequences are SEHNR and FQNEAQ (reference sequence). V gave up 5 bases and J gave up 5 bases; unmatched junction bases: 9. CDR3 in DNA: TGTGCCAGCAGCCTCGCCGGAGGGACAGGGTATGGCTACACCTTC. It specifies CASSLAGGTGYGYTF.

There are a few counts of this clone. The CDR3 spells CASTQPPGHLEAFF. In nucleotides, the CDR3 is TGTGCCAGCACTCAGCCCCCGGGACACCTTGAAGCTTTCTTT. The chain has TRBV28 and TRBJ1-1, with a possible D match to TRBD1 (6 bases). The ends were cut back, 7 bases at V and 7 bases at J, with 19 bases in the middle. The CDR3 runs 14 residues. The germline V gene has CDR1 MDHEN and CDR2 SYDVKM.

This rearrangement joins TRBV2 to TRBJ2-7; 9 positions match TRBD2. The CDR3 loop spans 15 amino acids. V lost 4 bases to trimming and J lost 2 bases; unmatched junction nucleotides: 6. Germline CDR1 is SNHLY and CDR2 is FYNNEI. The CDR3 DNA follows: TGTGCCAGCAGTGGCGCGGGAGGGCCTCCCTACGAGCAGTACTTC. Its protein is CASSGAGGPPYEQYF.

This clone was seen a few times. V is TRBV6-5 and J is TRBJ2-7, with 12 bases aligning to TRBD2. The CDR3 runs 13 residues. Germline trimming cut 5 bases from V and 7 bases from J; bases unmatched to any gene: 3. Germline CDR1 reads MNHEY; CDR2 reads SVGAGI. In nucleotides, the CDR3 is TGTGCCAGCAGTGAAGGACTAGCGGGGGAGCAGTACGTC. This gives the protein CASSEGLAGEQYV.

This clone showed up just a few times. The chain combines TRBV29-1 with TRBJ1-1, with a weak D call TRBD1 (5 bases). CDR3 size: 13 residues. Germline lookup yields CDR1 SQVTM and CDR2 ANQGSEA. Trimming stripped 1 base from V and 1 base from J, with 7 bases between. CDR3 in amino acids: CSVEVQGNTEAFF. CDR3 sequence (DNA): TGCAGCGTTGAAGTGCAGGGGAACACTGAAGCTTTCTTT.

This clone was observed a handful of times. V and J are TRBV5-1 and TRBJ2-3; D possibly corresponds to TRBD1 (5 bases). The CDR3 consists of 14 residues. Germline loops: CDR1 SGHRS, CDR2 YFSETQ. Trimming took off 0 bases at V and 3 bases at J, with 8 bases between the two ends. The CDR3 loop reads CASSLGQKTDTQYF. The CDR3 DNA sequence: TGCGCCAGCAGCTTGGGACAGAAAACAGATACGCAGTATTTT.

This clone was detected only once. The CDR3 DNA sequence: TGTGCCAGCTCACCACCGGGAGGGACTGGAAACACCATATATTTT. This sequence encodes CASSPPGGTGNTIYF. The chain uses TRBV18 and TRBJ1-3; D unclear. Trimming removed 0 bases at V and 2 bases at J, with 8 bases between. The germline V gene encodes CDR1 KGHSH and CDR2 LQKENI. CDR3 length: 15 amino acids. Together with reference TRBV18 and TRBJ1-3, the CDR3 gives the full variable domain: NAGVMQNPRHLVRRRGQEARLRCSPMKGHSHVYWYRQLPEEGLKFMVYLQKENIIDESGMPKERFSAEFPKEGPSILRIQQVVRGDSAAYFCASSPPGGTGNTIYFGEGSWLTVV.

The chain is built from TRBV7-2 and TRBJ2-3; D uncertain. Trimming removed 2 bases from V and 8 bases from J, with 11 bases in between. The CDR3 sequence is 13 residues long. Germline CDR1 is SGHTA and CDR2 is FQGNSA. In DNA form, the CDR3 reads TGTGCCAGCAGCTTATCGCCCGGAGCTACGCAGTATTTT. Amino acid sequence: CASSLSPGATQYF.

A few counts support this clone. The chain combines TRBV29-1 with TRBJ2-7, with TRBD2 matching 15 bases. V dropped 6 bases and J dropped 6; count of bases not matched to a gene: 3. CDR1 and CDR2 (germline): SQVTM, ANQGSEA. The CDR3 contains 13 residues. CDR3 amino acids: CSVLGLAGGEQYF. The CDR3 region has the DNA TGCAGCGTCCTGGGACTAGCGGGAGGCGAGCAGTACTTC.

The chain joins TRBV28 to TRBJ1-1; 7 nucleotides match TRBD1. Germline V gene data show CDR1 as MDHEN and CDR2 as SYDVKM. Losses at the gene ends were 5 bases for V and 3 bases for J; bases not matched to a gene: 3. The CDR3 contains 13 residues. The CDR3 region has the DNA TGTGCCAGCAGTGCGGGACAGCACACTGAAGCTTTCTTT. It codes for CASSAGQHTEAFF.

A few counts support this clone. The chain employs TRBV30 and TRBJ2-5; 8 bases fit TRBD2. The CDR3 runs 14 residues. In germline, CDR1 is GTSNPN, CDR2 SVGIG (reference sequence). V lost 1 base, J lost 5 bases, and 6 bases stayed unmatched. CDR3 sequence: CAWSEVAGSETQYF. The CDR3 coding sequence is TGTGCCTGGAGTGAGGTAGCGGGATCTGAGACCCAGTACTTC.

The V and J genes are TRBV7-3 and TRBJ2-3; TRBD2 might be the D (5 bases). Trimming pared 5 bases from V and 2 bases from J, leaving 11 bases between. CDR3 length equals 14 residues. The germline V gene encodes CDR1 SGHTA and CDR2 FQGTGA. CDR3 bases: TGTGCCAGCAGCCCCGCGAGGGCCACAGATACGCAGTATTTT. It translates to CASSPARATDTQYF.

The chain carries TRBV4-3 and TRBJ2-2, with 8 bases identical to TRBD2. This CDR3 is 16 amino acids long. The V segment lost 3 bases and the J segment 4 bases; nucleotides outside the gene matches: 7. Looked up from germline, CDR1 is LGHNA and CDR2 is YSLEER. CDR3 amino acids: CASSQKAGVSTGELFF. The CDR3 DNA is TGCGCCAGCAGCCAGAAAGCGGGAGTAAGCACCGGGGAGCTGTTTTTT.